This T cell receptor (beta chain) comes out of a study of response to subunit inactivated influenza vaccine. The study, taken as a whole, reports: Few additional T cells are recruited per seasonal influenza vaccination, authors suggested.

Germline-derived CDR1 and CDR2 are ENHRY and SYGVKD. This CDR3 region has 14 residues. The germline V and J ends were trimmed by 7 bases and 6 bases, with 16 bases remaining between them. TCRdb recomputed calls from the RT-PCR reads with MiXCR, one row per CDR3 protein. This table has hundreds of thousands of distinct CDR3 sequences, approximately 12% appearing once. The table lists this clonotype with many counts. Its antigen is currently unknown. Sequencing used PBMCs from blood, obtained on the day of vaccination. The clonotype comes from a man between 50 and 59 years old who received an inactivated influenza vaccine. The gene calls are TRBV10-3 and TRBJ2-1; D is uncertain. CDR3 loop: CAINPGSKSNEQFF. In DNA, the CDR3 is TGTGCCATCAACCCCGGATCCAAGAGCAATGAGCAGTTCTTC.